This TCR beta chain was found in a study of blood T cell repertoires in COVID-19 (dated by TCRdb to 2020 to 2022). Some background on the complete study: Samples covering the acute and convalescent phases of COVID-19 were provided by collaborators in the United States, Italy and Spain. The dataset comprised deeply sampled blood TCRbeta repertoires from subjects exposed to, actively infected with, or recovered from COVID-19. Where HLA class I and class II types were available, the types were taken from metadata supplied by the sample provider, not from assay-based typing. Samples were obtained from the ongoing ImmuneRACE study (first 160 participants) and from 1,200 or so subjects provided by 6 global collaborators. The repertoires were released in a freely available public database meant as a resource for research on the immune response to SARS-CoV-2. The material from the prospective study consisted of cDNA or gDNA derived from T cells, B-cell-depleted T cells, or PBMCs. Sample metadata almost always included a de-identified subject ID, COVID-19 status, age in years and sex.

Enrolling through a virtual design, the prospective study's participants ranged in age from roughly 18 to 90 years and lived across roughly 24 United States geographic areas. To assign participants to cohorts, the prospective study relied on clinical history that participants themselves reported in a screening survey and a study questionnaire. Recovered participants in ImmuneRACE Cohort 3 were defined by two consecutive negative NP/OP PCR tests, clearance by a healthcare professional, or resolution of symptoms. Each participant in the prospective study had whole blood, serum and a nasopharyngeal or oropharyngeal swab collected by mobile phlebotomists. Additional blood draws and questionnaires over an approximately 2-month period could optionally be provided by prospective study participants. Before DNA extraction, prospective study blood samples were shipped either frozen or at room temperature.

The immunoSEQ Assay, a bias-controlled multiplex PCR, was used to amplify TCRbeta CDR3 regions from genomic DNA. The original methods were these. The number of nucleated cells in each sample was estimated by amplification of reference gene primers within the assay. Sequence reads were collapsed and filtered to measure the absolute abundance of every unique TCRbeta CDR3 rearrangement. For each sample, productive Simpson clonality was calculated by taking the square root of Simpson's diversity index across productive rearrangements. The table comes from immuneACCESS by way of TCRdb, which keeps in-frame sequences with V and J called. Part of the clones is missing from these tables; in studies checked, under half for an unresolved V gene and the rest for unknown reasons. The V and J calls and clone size were taken over from that table, and D and trimming were inferred from the DNA. The sample table contains around 300,000 clones; only one count was recorded for roughly 91% of them. Around 1.9% of the sample goes to the ten largest clones.

The CDR3 sequence holds 16 residues, the cysteine and phenylalanine included. Only the CDR3 portion is preserved as DNA: 48 bases, with reading frame beginning at the first base. V loses 0 bases at its end and J loses 3 bases; junction bases beyond the gene matches: 4. Looking up the germline V gene (reference sequence) yields CDR1 SEHNR and CDR2 FQNEAQ. The paper's findings and limits, for the study overall: Clinical and demographic metadata were provided uncurated, with the amount varying by source and participant.

As regards this clone: What antigen it recognizes has not been identified. No qualities accompany the bases; no much larger clone lies one base away.

The receptor comes from a woman between 55 and 75 years old who had recovered from COVID-19. Sequencing was carried out using PBMCs or T cells enriched from blood (not recorded which). Recombination linked TRBV7-9 to TRBJ2-5; TRBD2 aligns with 10 central bases. Here is the DNA: TGTGCCAGCAGCTTAGCGGTCCTAGCGGGGGAAGAGACCCAGTACTTC. Its translation is CASSLAVLAGEETQYF.